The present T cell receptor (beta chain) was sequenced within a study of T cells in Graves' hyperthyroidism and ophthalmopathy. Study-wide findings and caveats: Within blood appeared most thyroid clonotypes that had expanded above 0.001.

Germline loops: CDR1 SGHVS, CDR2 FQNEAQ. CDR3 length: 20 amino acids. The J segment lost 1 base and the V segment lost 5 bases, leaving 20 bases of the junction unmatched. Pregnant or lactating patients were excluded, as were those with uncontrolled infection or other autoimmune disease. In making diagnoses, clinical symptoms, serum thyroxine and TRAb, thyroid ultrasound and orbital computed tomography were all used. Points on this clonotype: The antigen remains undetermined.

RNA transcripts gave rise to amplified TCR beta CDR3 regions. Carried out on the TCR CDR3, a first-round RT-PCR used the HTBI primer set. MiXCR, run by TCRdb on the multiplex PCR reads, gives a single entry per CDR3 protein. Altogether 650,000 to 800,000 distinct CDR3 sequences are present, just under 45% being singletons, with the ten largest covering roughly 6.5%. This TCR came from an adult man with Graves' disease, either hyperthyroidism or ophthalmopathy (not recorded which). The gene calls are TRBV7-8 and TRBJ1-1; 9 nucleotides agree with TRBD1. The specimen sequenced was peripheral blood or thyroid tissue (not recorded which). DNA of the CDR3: TGTGCCAGCAGCGGTGACAGGGGGGTTACCAACAAGAGACCGAACACTGAAGCTTTCTTT. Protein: CASSGDRGVTNKRPNTEAFF.